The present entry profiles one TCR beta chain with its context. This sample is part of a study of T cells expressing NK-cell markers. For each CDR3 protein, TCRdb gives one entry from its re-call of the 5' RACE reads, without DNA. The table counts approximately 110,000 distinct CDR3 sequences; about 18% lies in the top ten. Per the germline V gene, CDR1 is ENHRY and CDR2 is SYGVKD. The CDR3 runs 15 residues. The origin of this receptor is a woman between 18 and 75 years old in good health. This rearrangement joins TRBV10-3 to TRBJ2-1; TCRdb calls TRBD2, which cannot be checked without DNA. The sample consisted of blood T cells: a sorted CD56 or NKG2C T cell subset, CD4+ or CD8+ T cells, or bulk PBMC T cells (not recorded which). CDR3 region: CAISGIAGGPNEQFF.